The clone carrying this T cell receptor (beta chain) was recorded at least ten times. This specimen comes from a study of regulatory T cells in long-lasting Graves disease. Study in general: Antithyroid drugs had been taken by newly diagnosed Graves' patients for under 3 months.

V lost 8 bases to trimming and J lost 0 bases, with 11 bases between them. CDR3 length equals 14 residues. CDR1 is SNHLY, CDR2 FYNNEI, per germline. In building TCR beta libraries, iRepertoire HTBI primers were used together with Arm-PCR of CDR3 regions. MiXCR, applied by TCRdb to the multiplex PCR reads, yields one record per CDR3 protein. The sample lists a few hundred thousand distinct CDR3 sequences, 13% seen once, with more than 8.5% in the top ten. Time point meaning: newly diagnosed GD, antithyroid drugs for less than 3 months. Following extraction of RNA from PBMCs, that RNA was used to make the TCR library. The data also belong to a second study, concerning T cells in Graves' hyperthyroidism and ophthalmopathy. That source reports: Ophthalmopathy and stable hyperthyroidism were separated by a 13 V-J model.

The sample in question was peripheral blood mononuclear cells (PBMCs), obtained at new diagnosis, from a patient treated with antithyroid drugs. The source is a man aged 25-45 years with Graves disease. J is TRBJ1-5 and V is TRBV2; D is uncertain. CDR3 DNA: TGTGCCAGCGCGGGATTTTATAGCAATCAGCCCCAGCATTTT. Its translation is CASAGFYSNQPQHF. Variable domain in full (rest from reference TRBV2 and TRBJ1-5): EPEVTQTPSHQVTQMGQEVILRCVPISNHLYFYWYRQILGQKVEFLVSFYNNEISEKSEIFDDQFSVERPDGSNFTLKIRSTKLEDSAMYFCASAGFYSNQPQHFGDGTRLSIL.